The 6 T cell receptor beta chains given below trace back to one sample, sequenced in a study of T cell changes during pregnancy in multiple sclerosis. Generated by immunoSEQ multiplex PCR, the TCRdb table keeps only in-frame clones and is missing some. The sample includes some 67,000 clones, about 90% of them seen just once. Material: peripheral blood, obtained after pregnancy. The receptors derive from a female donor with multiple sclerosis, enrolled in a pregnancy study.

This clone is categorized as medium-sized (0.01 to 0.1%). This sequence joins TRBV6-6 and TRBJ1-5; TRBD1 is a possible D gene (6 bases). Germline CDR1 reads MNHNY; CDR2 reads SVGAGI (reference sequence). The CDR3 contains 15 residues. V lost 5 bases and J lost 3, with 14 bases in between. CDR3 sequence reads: CASSDDRFFNQPQHF. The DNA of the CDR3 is TGTGCCAGCAGTGACGACAGGTTCTTCAATCAGCCCCAGCATTTT.

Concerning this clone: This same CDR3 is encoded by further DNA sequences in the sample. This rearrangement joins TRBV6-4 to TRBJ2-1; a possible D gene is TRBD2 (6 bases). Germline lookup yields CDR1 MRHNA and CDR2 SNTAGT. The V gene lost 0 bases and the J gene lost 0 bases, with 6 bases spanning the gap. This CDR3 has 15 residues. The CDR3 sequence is CASSDSSGSYNEQFF. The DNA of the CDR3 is TGTGCCAGCAGTGACTCTAGCGGCTCCTACAATGAGCAGTTCTTC.

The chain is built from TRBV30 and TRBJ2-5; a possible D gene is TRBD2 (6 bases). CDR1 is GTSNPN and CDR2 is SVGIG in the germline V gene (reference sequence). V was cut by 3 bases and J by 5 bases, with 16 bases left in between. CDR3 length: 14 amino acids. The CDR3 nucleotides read TGTGCCTGGAGGGTCGGAGGGGCGGGGGAGACCCAGTACTTC. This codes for CAWRVGGAGETQYF. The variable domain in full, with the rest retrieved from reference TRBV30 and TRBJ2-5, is SQTIHQWPATLVQPVGSPLSLECTVEGTSNPNLYWYRQAAGRGLQLLFYSVGIGQISSEVPQNLSASRPQDRQFILSSKKLLLSDSGFYLCAWRVGGAGETQYFGPGTRLLVL.

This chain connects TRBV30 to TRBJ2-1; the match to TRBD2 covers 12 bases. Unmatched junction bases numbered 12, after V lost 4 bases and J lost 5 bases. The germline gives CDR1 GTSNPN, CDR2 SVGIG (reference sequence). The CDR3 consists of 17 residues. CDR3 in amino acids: CAWTRLAGVGGDNEQFF. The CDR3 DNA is TGTGCCTGGACCCGACTAGCGGGAGTGGGTGGCGACAATGAGCAGTTCTTC.

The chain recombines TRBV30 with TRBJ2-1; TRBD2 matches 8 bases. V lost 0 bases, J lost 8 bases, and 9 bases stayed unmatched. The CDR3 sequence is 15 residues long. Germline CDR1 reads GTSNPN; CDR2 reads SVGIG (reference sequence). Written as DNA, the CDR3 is TGTGCCTGGAGTGTACGCGCGGGAGGAGGGGATGAGCAGTTCTTC. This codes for CAWSVRAGGGDEQFF.

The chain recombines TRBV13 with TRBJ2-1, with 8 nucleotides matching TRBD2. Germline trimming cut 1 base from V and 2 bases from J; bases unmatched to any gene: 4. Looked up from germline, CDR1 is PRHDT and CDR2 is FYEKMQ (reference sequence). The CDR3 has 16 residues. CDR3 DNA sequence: TGTGCCAGCAGCTTAGAAGGACTAGCCCCCTACAATGAGCAGTTCTTC. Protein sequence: CASSLEGLAPYNEQFF.